Below are 26 T cell receptor beta chains sequenced from a single sample in a study of blood T cell repertoires in COVID-19. TCRdb's table, derived via immunoSEQ multiplex PCR, lists solely in-frame clones and lacks some. Among 170,000 or so clones listed, around 83% were seen once. Sequences were obtained from peripheral blood. These receptors were taken from a woman aged 70-85 years with COVID-19, enrolled during active disease.

This chain links TRBV27 with TRBJ2-1; weak D call: TRBD2 (6 bases). CDR1 MNHEY and CDR2 SMNVEV come from the germline V gene (reference sequence). Trimming pared 0 bases from V and 4 bases from J, leaving 19 bases between. This CDR3 has 18 amino acids. DNA for the CDR3: TGTGCCAGCAGTTTATCGATGGTGGAGGGACTCCGGTACAATGAGCAGTTCTTC. Its translation is CASSLSMVEGLRYNEQFF.

This rearrangement joins TRBV24-1 to TRBJ2-2; 7 positions agree with TRBD1. Germline V gene data show CDR1 as KGHDR and CDR2 as SFDVKD. Trimming removed 5 bases from V and 8 bases from J; junction bases left unmatched: 4. The CDR3 is 13 amino acids. CDR3 in DNA: TGTGCCACCAGTGCCAACAGGGGTGGGGAGCTGTTTTTT. It codes for CATSANRGGELFF.

The chain joins TRBV5-1 to TRBJ1-1, with TRBD1 matching 7 bases. V shed 6 bases and J 0 bases; nucleotides not matched to a gene: 11. Per the germline V gene, CDR1 is SGHRS and CDR2 is YFSETQ. CDR3 size: 16 residues. The CDR3 is CASTLGQGGLNTEAFF. CDR3 nucleotide sequence: TGCGCCAGCACCCTGGGGCAGGGGGGTTTGAACACTGAAGCTTTCTTT.

The V gene is TRBV6-6, the J gene TRBJ1-3; TRBD1 is a possible D gene (5 bases). V shed 5 bases and J shed 0 bases, with 17 bases lying between them. The CDR3 has 17 residues. CDR1 and CDR2 (germline): MNHNY, SVGAGI (reference sequence). The CDR3 bases are TGTGCCAGCAGTCGATCGGGGGGATTCGGCTCTGGAAACACCATATATTTT. Protein product: CASSRSGGFGSGNTIYF.

CDR3 protein: CASSPFGGKGDTQYF. DNA of the CDR3: TGTGCCAGCAGCCCATTTGGGGGGAAAGGAGATACGCAGTATTTT. The rearrangement links TRBV5-4 to TRBJ2-3; perhaps TRBD2 as D (6 bases). The CDR3 runs 15 residues. Germline V lookup: CDR1 SGHNT, CDR2 YYREEE (reference sequence). V was pared by 4 bases and J by 5 bases, with 17 bases between. Combining the CDR3 with reference TRBV5-4 and TRBJ2-3 gives the whole variable domain ETGVTQSPTHLIKTRGQQVTLRCSSQSGHNTVSWYQQALGQGPQFIFQYYREEENGRGNFPPRFSGLQFPNYSSELNVNALELDDSALYLCASSPFGGKGDTQYFGPGTRLTVL.

This clone appeared a single time. Additional DNA sequences in this sample encode the identical CDR3. The rearrangement joins TRBV18 to TRBJ2-3; 8 positions agree with TRBD1. V shed 6 bases and J 3 bases; nucleotides not matched to a gene: 5. This CDR3 is built from 14 residues. Germline assignment: CDR1 KGHSH and CDR2 LQKENI. CDR3 in DNA: TGTGCCAGCTCGCCTCGACAGGGGACAGATACGCAGTATTTT. As protein: CASSPRQGTDTQYF.

This clone has more than one count but fewer than ten. The V gene is TRBV28, the J gene TRBJ2-2; TRBD1 agrees at 10 bases. With 5 bases clipped from V and 5 bases from J, the junction kept 5 bases outside the gene matches. The CDR3 runs 15 residues. Germline loops: CDR1 MDHEN, CDR2 SYDVKM. Written as DNA, the CDR3 is TGTGCCAGCAGTGTCCTGGACAGGGGGACCGGGGAGCTGTTTTTT. It is translated as CASSVLDRGTGELFF.

This chain links TRBV27 with TRBJ2-1; D might be TRBD2 (6 bases). V dropped 2 bases and J dropped 4 bases, with 12 bases sitting between them. Germline V gene sequence: CDR1 MNHEY, CDR2 SMNVEV (reference sequence). CDR3 length: 15 residues. The CDR3 protein is CASSLNRDLYNEQFF. Here the CDR3 DNA reads TGTGCCAGCAGTTTAAACCGGGACTTATACAATGAGCAGTTCTTC.

About this clone: Other nucleotide sequences in the sample specify the same CDR3. The chain has TRBV7-9 and TRBJ1-1; 10 nucleotides agree with TRBD1. CDR1 is SEHNR, CDR2 FQNEAQ, per germline (reference sequence). The CDR3 is made up of 13 amino acids. The trim removed 6 bases at V and 4 bases at J, leaving 2 bases unmatched. This CDR3 reads CASRRQGATEAFF. In DNA, the CDR3 is TGTGCCAGCAGGCGACAGGGGGCCACTGAAGCTTTCTTT.

The chain joins TRBV28 to TRBJ1-2; no clear D gene. This CDR3 contains 13 residues. Germline assignment: CDR1 MDHEN and CDR2 SYDVKM. V was trimmed by 2 bases and J by 6 bases, leaving 10 bases between them. CDR3 residues: CASSLITQNGYTF. Written as DNA, the CDR3 is TGTGCCAGCAGTTTAATAACGCAGAATGGCTACACCTTC.

The chain combines TRBV28 with TRBJ2-7; 7 bases match TRBD1. The germline V gene has CDR1 MDHEN and CDR2 SYDVKM. The CDR3 is 14 residues long. Trimming at V came to 6 bases and at J to 5 bases, leaving 10 bases not matched to a gene. Here the CDR3 DNA reads TGTGCCAGCAGCCGAGACAGGGTGGGTAACGAGCAGTACTTC. Translated, it gives CASSRDRVGNEQYF.

The V call is TRBV4-2, the J call TRBJ1-1; no clear D. Germline assignment: CDR1 LGHNA and CDR2 YNFKEQ. The CDR3 is 14 amino acids. With 4 bases removed from V and 5 bases from J, the gap between germline ends came to 14 bases. CDR3 bases: TGTGCCAGCAGCCGAACGGAAGAGGGTACTGAAGCTTTCTTT. It yields the protein CASSRTEEGTEAFF.

The genes are TRBV19 and TRBJ1-2; tentatively, D is TRBD1 (5 bases). The CDR3 length is 18 residues. Trimming cost V 7 bases and J 0 bases, with 24 bases left between them. Germline CDR1 and CDR2: LNHDA and SQIVND (reference sequence). The CDR3 loop is CASTDLGTLDISNYGYTF. CDR3 DNA sequence: TGTGCCAGTACCGACCTTGGGACTCTCGATATTTCTAACTATGGCTACACCTTC.

This chain links TRBV9 with TRBJ2-3; 8 bases are shared with TRBD2. The junction had 6 bases not matched to a gene; V was cut back by 5 bases and J by 4 bases. CDR1 SGDLS and CDR2 YYNGEE come from the germline V gene. CDR3 size: 14 residues. This CDR3 is CASSRTSWPDTQYF. The CDR3 DNA follows: TGTGCCAGCAGTCGGACTAGCTGGCCAGATACGCAGTATTTT.

This sequence joins TRBV30 and TRBJ1-6, with 10 bases aligning to TRBD1. This CDR3 has 13 residues. CDR1 is GTSNPN, CDR2 SVGIG, per germline (reference sequence). V was pared by 2 bases and J by 14 bases, with 6 bases of the junction left unmatched. The CDR3 is CAWSPTGTGALHF. The CDR3 DNA follows: TGTGCCTGGAGTCCTACCGGGACAGGGGCCCTCCACTTT.

This chain uses TRBV19 with TRBJ2-3; TRBD2 matches 7 bases. V lost 6 bases and J lost 4; bases outside the gene matches: 13. The CDR3 contains 16 residues. Germline lookup yields CDR1 LNHDA and CDR2 SQIVND (reference sequence). This CDR3 reads CASRASGQKAADTQYF. As DNA, the CDR3 is TGTGCCAGTAGGGCTAGCGGCCAAAAGGCGGCAGATACGCAGTATTTT.

This chain links TRBV7-2 with TRBJ2-3, with 9 bases matching TRBD2. The CDR3 is made up of 15 amino acids. The germline gives CDR1 SGHTA, CDR2 FQGNSA. J was trimmed by 3 bases and V by 6 bases; bases with no gene match: 7. CDR3 sequence: CASSTRTSETDTQYF. In DNA, the CDR3 is TGTGCCAGCAGTACCAGGACTAGCGAAACAGATACGCAGTATTTT. Filled out from reference TRBV7-2 and TRBJ2-3, the complete variable domain reads GAGVSQSPSNKVTEKGKDVELRCDPISGHTALYWYRQSLGQGLEFLIYFQGNSAPDKSGLPSDRFSAERTGGSVSTLTIQRTQQEDSAVYLCASSTRTSETDTQYFGPGTRLTVL.

This clone has only one observation. The chain joins TRBV5-6 to TRBJ1-2, with 8 bases fitting TRBD1. The CDR3 runs 14 residues. Germline V gives CDR1 SGHDT, CDR2 YYEEEE. Unmatched junction bases numbered 9, after V lost 4 bases and J lost 7 bases. The CDR3 loop reads CASSNDRGRGGYTF. For the CDR3, the DNA is TGTGCCAGCAGCAACGACAGGGGTAGGGGTGGCTACACCTTC.

This chain joins TRBV11-2 and TRBJ2-5; maybe TRBD1 (5 bases). V was clipped by 5 bases and J by 4 bases, with 14 bases between them. CDR1 and CDR2 (germline): SGHAT, FQNNGV. The CDR3 contains 14 residues. CDR3 in DNA: TGTGCCAGCAGCGCTCGACAGTTTCTAGAGACCCAGTACTTC. Encoded protein: CASSARQFLETQYF.

This chain links TRBV7-2 with TRBJ2-7; 9 positions match TRBD2. V lost 3 bases to trimming and J lost 1 base; unmatched junction nucleotides: 10. CDR3 size: 17 residues. CDR1 is SGHTA and CDR2 is FQGNSA in the germline V gene. The chain's CDR3 is CASSFEGTSIRSYEQYF. The CDR3 coding sequence is TGTGCCAGCAGCTTTGAGGGGACTAGCATTAGGTCCTACGAGCAGTACTTC.

This chain links TRBV7-2 with TRBJ2-7; perhaps TRBD1 as D (6 bases). Germline CDR1 and CDR2: SGHTA and FQGNSA. Trimming pared 2 bases from V and 5 bases from J, leaving 13 bases between. CDR3 length: 14 amino acids. CDR3 bases: TGTGCCAGCAGCTTAAGGGAACAGGGCCACGAGCAGTACTTC. It codes for CASSLREQGHEQYF. Full variable domain (rest looked up from reference TRBV7-2 and TRBJ2-7): GAGVSQSPSNKVTEKGKDVELRCDPISGHTALYWYRQSLGQGLEFLIYFQGNSAPDKSGLPSDRFSAERTGGSVSTLTIQRTQQEDSAVYLCASSLREQGHEQYFGPGTRLTVT.

The chain employs TRBV7-8 and TRBJ1-2, with 9 nucleotides matching TRBD1. Trimming cost V 5 bases and J 8 bases; bases outside gene matches: 9. The germline V gene encodes CDR1 SGHVS and CDR2 FQNEAQ. The CDR3 covers 14 residues. Written as DNA, the CDR3 is TGTGCCAGCAGCGCAAGGGACAGGGTTGGAGGCTACACCTTC. This gives the protein CASSARDRVGGYTF.

This clone was detected once. This sequence joins TRBV29-1 and TRBJ2-1; TRBD2 is a possible D gene (6 bases). CDR3 size: 15 residues. Trimming cost V 6 bases and J 3 bases, with 18 bases left between them. CDR1 is SQVTM, CDR2 ANQGSEA, per germline. The CDR3 DNA follows: TGCAGCGTACGACTAGGAGGCGGGGTCTACAATGAGCAGTTCTTC. Residues: CSVRLGGGVYNEQFF.

This chain uses TRBV6-8 with TRBJ2-2; D is unresolved. This CDR3 is 15 amino acids long. V was trimmed by 6 bases and J by 2 bases, leaving 13 bases between them. Looked up from germline, CDR1 is MNHGY and CDR2 is SAAAGT. CDR3 loop: CASRTLLANTGELFF. The CDR3 nucleotides read TGTGCCAGCAGGACTCTACTTGCTAACACCGGGGAGCTGTTTTTT.

The rearrangement uses TRBV6-5 and TRBJ1-5; 7 nucleotides line up with TRBD1. V was clipped by 4 bases and J by 6 bases; unmatched bases: 6. The length of the CDR3 is 14 residues. The germline V gene encodes CDR1 MNHEY and CDR2 SVGAGI. The CDR3 sequence is CASSSHRGGQPQHF. In DNA form, the CDR3 reads TGTGCCAGCAGTTCCCACAGGGGAGGTCAGCCCCAGCATTTT.

This clone was seen a single time. The gene calls are TRBV27 and TRBJ2-5; D is unresolved. V was trimmed by 2 bases and J by 1 base, leaving 8 bases between them. Germline-derived CDR1 and CDR2 are MNHEY and SMNVEV (reference sequence). This CDR3 comprises 14 residues. DNA of the CDR3: TGTGCCAGCAGTTTACTAGATGGCCAAGAGACCCAGTACTTC. Translating gives CASSLLDGQETQYF.